Listed here are 11 T cell receptor beta chains from one sample, sequenced in a study of T cell responses to AZD1222 COVID-19 vaccine. Assay: immunoSEQ multiplex PCR; the TCRdb copy retains only in-frame clones and omits some. The table shows around 140,000 clones, with around 89% occurring only once. Specimen: peripheral blood, collected on day 0 of AZD1222 vaccination. All receptors derive from an adult in good health.

The V and J genes are TRBV11-3 and TRBJ2-1, with 14 bases identical to TRBD2. The CDR3 has 19 amino acids. With 11 bases clipped from V and 0 bases from J, the junction kept 15 bases outside the gene matches. Germline V gene data show CDR1 as SGHNT and CDR2 as YENEEA. The CDR3 DNA is TGTGCCGCACCGCCCCCCTCAGGACTAGCGGGAGGCTCCTACAATGAGCAGTTCTTC. It specifies CAAPPPSGLAGGSYNEQFF. The entire variable domain, with the rest obtained from reference TRBV11-3 and TRBJ2-1, is as follows: EAGVVQSPRYKIIEKKQPVAFWCNPISGHNTLYWYLQNLGQGPELLIRYENEEAVDDSQLPKDRFSAERLKGVDSTLKIQPAELGDSAVYLCAAPPPSGLAGGSYNEQFFGPGTRLTVL.

This chain joins TRBV5-1 and TRBJ1-1; TRBD1 matches at 8 bases. Germline CDR1 reads SGHRS; CDR2 reads YFSETQ. CDR3 length equals 18 residues. V shed 2 bases, J shed 0 bases, and the junction held 12 bases outside the gene matches. The CDR3 DNA sequence: TGCGCCAGCAGCTTTAGGTCAGGACAGGGCGGCGTGAACACTGAAGCTTTCTTT. Its translation: CASSFRSGQGGVNTEAFF.

V and J are TRBV12-3 or TRBV12-4 and TRBJ1-3; maybe TRBD1 (5 bases). Trimming pared 4 bases from V and 3 bases from J, leaving 7 bases between. The CDR3 runs 13 residues. CDR3 region: CASSSTVGNTIYF. The CDR3 DNA reads TGTGCCAGCAGTTCGACAGTTGGAAACACCATATATTTT.

The chain carries TRBV5-8 and TRBJ1-5, with D unclear. V gave up 4 bases and J gave up 5 bases, with 16 bases separating them. The CDR3 has 15 residues. Germline CDR1 and CDR2: SGHTS and YDEGEE. CDR3 loop: CASSRGIKSDQPQHF. CDR3 coding DNA: TGTGCCAGCAGCAGAGGGATCAAGTCCGATCAGCCCCAGCATTTT. The full variable domain, its missing parts supplied by reference TRBV5-8 and TRBJ1-5, is EAGVTQSPTHLIKTRGQQATLRCSPISGHTSVYWYQQALGLGLQFLLWYDEGEERNRGNFPPRFSGRQFPNYSSELNVNALELEDSALYLCASSRGIKSDQPQHFGDGTRLSIL.

This chain uses TRBV27 with TRBJ2-5, with D perhaps TRBD1 (5 bases). V lost 0 bases, J lost 12 bases, and 11 bases lay in between. The CDR3 loop spans 12 amino acids. Germline V gene sequence: CDR1 MNHEY, CDR2 SMNVEV (reference sequence). CDR3 coding DNA: TGTGCCAGCAGTTTATCTCCCAGGGTCAAGTACTTC. Translating gives CASSLSPRVKYF.

The CDR3 DNA reads TGCGCCAGCAGCCCGGGGACAGGGAGAAGGGTTGGCTACACCTTC. Protein: CASSPGTGRRVGYTF. The chain links TRBV4-1 to TRBJ1-2; TRBD1 matches at 9 bases. V was pared by 4 bases and J by 7 bases, with 10 bases of the junction left unmatched. The CDR3 has 15 residues. CDR1 is MGHRA and CDR2 is YSYEKL in the germline V gene.

The chain carries TRBV3-1 (or the pseudogene TRBV3-2) and TRBJ2-1; D gene unclear. CDR1 is LGHDT, CDR2 YNNKEL, per germline (reference sequence). This CDR3 has 14 amino acids. Trimming removed 2 bases from V and 2 bases from J, with 7 bases in between. The CDR3 DNA sequence: TGTGCCAGCAGCCAAACGTCAACCTACAATGAGCAGTTCTTC. It encodes CASSQTSTYNEQFF.

The chain employs TRBV19 and TRBJ1-1; a weak D match, TRBD1 (6 bases). Germline CDR1 reads LNHDA; CDR2 reads SQIVND (reference sequence). Trimming removed 5 bases from V and 4 bases from J, with 20 bases in between. This CDR3 comprises 16 residues. CDR3 coding DNA: TGTGCCAGTAGTTCAATCCCGTCACAGGGAGGCACTGAAGCTTTCTTT. The encoded protein is CASSSIPSQGGTEAFF.

The rearrangement uses TRBV7-9 and TRBJ1-6; 8 bases agree with TRBD1. V lost 4 bases, J lost 8 bases, and 7 bases stayed unmatched. Germline V gene data show CDR1 as SEHNR and CDR2 as FQNEAQ (reference sequence). The CDR3 runs 15 residues. CDR3 region: CASSSQGALDSPLHF. CDR3 sequence (DNA): TGTGCCAGCAGCTCCCAGGGGGCGTTGGATTCACCCCTCCACTTT.

This chain connects TRBV10-1 to TRBJ2-3, with TRBD2 matching over 7 bases. Germline values: CDR1 WNHNN, CDR2 SYGVQD (reference sequence). V lost 6 bases to trimming and J lost 3 bases; unmatched junction nucleotides: 12. The CDR3 has 16 amino acids. In nucleotides, the CDR3 is TGCGCCAGCAGGGTAAACGGGGCGGGGGTAACAGATACGCAGTATTTT. Encoded protein: CASRVNGAGVTDTQYF.

This rearrangement joins TRBV3-1 (or the pseudogene TRBV3-2) to TRBJ1-1, with D hard to call. Germline V gene lookup returns CDR1 LGHDT and CDR2 YNNKEL (reference sequence). The CDR3 runs to 14 residues. The ends were cut back, 6 bases at V and 5 bases at J, with 16 bases in the middle. Written as DNA, the CDR3 is TGTGCCAGCAGTCACTTAGAAGGGAAAACTGAAGCTTTCTTT. Translating gives CASSHLEGKTEAFF.